This T cell receptor (beta chain) was observed in a study of human T cells and chemical hapten exposure. MiXCR was run by TCRdb on the RACE reads, yielding one entry per CDR3 protein. Of around 340,000 distinct CDR3 sequences detected, around 7% appear once; the ten largest clones hold around 8.2%. The sample's time point: patch test 1, 2 weeks after DPC sensitization. As for treatment: therapeutic diphenylcyclopropenone sensitization with weekly scalp DPC. The germline CDR1 and CDR2 sequences are SGHAT and FQNNGV. The CDR3 is made up of 13 amino acids. V was trimmed by 5 bases and J by 8 bases, leaving 15 bases between them.

The sample in question was whole blood, obtained in connection with sensitization to the hapten diphenylcyclopropenone (DPC). The rearrangement joins TRBV11-2 to TRBJ1-2; D may be TRBD1 (5 bases). The TCR sequence derives from a woman between 18 and 29 years old with alopecia areata. Some clones in this sample may be carry-over from other donors' samples. CDR3 DNA sequence: TGTGCCAGCAGCCATGCGGGACGCCTAGGCTACACCTTC. Translation: CASSHAGRLGYTF.